The 22 T cell receptor beta chains below all came from one sample that was sequenced in a study of shared clonotypes between healthy human individuals. Sequenced by immunoSEQ multiplex PCR; TCRdb stores in-frame clones only, minus some. The data show over a million clones, roughly 75% seen once. The material sequenced was memory CD4+ T cells sorted from blood. As for subset: CD45RA-negative fraction. The receptors here all came from a man between 18 and 35 years old in good health.

J is TRBJ1-1 and V is TRBV19, with TRBD1 matching 12 bases. The CDR3 has 15 residues. The trim removed 3 bases at V and 8 bases at J, leaving 7 bases unmatched. Germline V CDR1 and CDR2: LNHDA, SQIVND (reference sequence). CDR3 loop: CASSIAGTGGWEAFF. In nucleotides, the CDR3 is TGTGCCAGTAGTATCGCCGGGACAGGGGGCTGGGAAGCTTTCTTT.

This clone has only one observation. V usage is TRBV5-6 and J usage is TRBJ2-7, with a tentative D call TRBD2 (7 bases). CDR3 length: 14 amino acids. From germline, CDR1 is SGHDT and CDR2 YYEEEE. Between the trimmed V and J ends, which lost 4 bases and 4 bases, there was a span of 15 bases. The CDR3 loop is CASSGGAWSYEQYF. The DNA for the CDR3 is TGTGCCAGCAGCGGGGGGGCCTGGTCTTACGAGCAGTACTTC.

The genes are TRBV28 and TRBJ1-4, with D tentatively TRBD1 (5 bases). The CDR3 is 15 amino acids. Germline CDR1 and CDR2: MDHEN and SYDVKM. V was pared by 6 bases and J by 10 bases, with 21 bases between. For the CDR3, the DNA is TGTGCCAGCAGCGCGGGGGGGGAGGCCACTGGAAAACTGTTTTTT. Protein product: CASSAGGEATGKLFF.

This chain links TRBV2 with TRBJ1-1, with D possibly being TRBD1 (5 bases). V was clipped by 6 bases and J by 7 bases, with 18 bases between them. The CDR3 covers 14 residues. Germline CDR1 is SNHLY and CDR2 is FYNNEI. CDR3 in amino acids: CASRAGTQSGEAFF. CDR3 in DNA: TGTGCCAGCAGGGCCGGGACCCAATCGGGTGAAGCTTTCTTT.

The CDR3, as DNA: TGTGCCAGCAGCCAAGGACTAGCGGGAGGTGCAGATACGCAGTATTTT. Protein sequence: CASSQGLAGGADTQYF. The chain is built from TRBV4-2 and TRBJ2-3; 13 bases align to TRBD2. V lost 1 base, J lost 4 bases, and 2 bases stayed unmatched. Germline CDR1 LGHNA, CDR2 YNFKEQ. The CDR3 has 16 amino acids.

The CDR3 reads CASSSSLRRTDTQYF. DNA for the CDR3: TGTGCCAGCAGTTCTTCCTTAAGACGAACAGATACGCAGTATTTT. The V and J genes are TRBV27 and TRBJ2-3, with D uncertain. Trimming cost V 4 bases and J 3 bases, with 14 bases left between them. From germline, CDR1 is MNHEY and CDR2 SMNVEV (reference sequence). The CDR3 has 15 amino acids.

This clone was observed a few times. The chain uses TRBV5-1 and TRBJ2-2; 9 positions agree with TRBD1. This CDR3 region has 15 residues. V shed 5 bases, J shed 3 bases, and the junction held 5 bases outside the gene matches. Germline V lookup: CDR1 SGHRS, CDR2 YFSETQ. CDR3 bases: TGCGCCAGCAGAGGACAGGGGTCGGACACCGGGGAGCTGTTTTTT. Translating it yields CASRGQGSDTGELFF.

This chain uses TRBV5-1 with TRBJ2-1; 10 nucleotides agree with TRBD2. Germline CDR1 reads SGHRS; CDR2 reads YFSETQ. V was pared by 4 bases and J by 16 bases, with 23 bases of the junction left unmatched. This CDR3 comprises 17 residues. As DNA, the CDR3 is TGCGCCAGCAGCCGGGCGGTCGGGACTAGCGAAAGGTCCCCTTCATTCTTC. Translating gives CASSRAVGTSERSPSFF. The variable domain in full, completed from reference TRBV5-1 and TRBJ2-1, reads KAGVTQTPRYLIKTRGQQVTLSCSPISGHRSVSWYQQTPGQGLQFLFEYFSETQRNKGNFPGRFSGRQFSNSRSEMNVSTLELGDSALYLCASSRAVGTSERSPSFFGPGTRLTVL.

This chain links TRBV10-3 with TRBJ2-2; a possible D gene is TRBD1 (6 bases). V gave up 6 bases and J gave up 0 bases, with 17 bases separating them. The CDR3 is 17 residues long. Per germline, CDR1 ENHRY and CDR2 SYGVKD. The CDR3 region is CAISRDTGHTNTGELFF. CDR3 DNA: TGTGCCATCAGCAGAGACACGGGACACACGAACACCGGGGAGCTGTTTTTT.

This clone has a handful of counts. A far bigger clonotype differs at one base, so this is likely a read error. Other DNA sequences of this sample code for an identical CDR3. The chain joins TRBV5-4 to TRBJ1-3; D ambiguous. Germline assignment: CDR1 SGHNT and CDR2 YYREEE (reference sequence). V was clipped by 2 bases and J by 0 bases, with 3 bases between them. The CDR3 length is 13 residues. The DNA of the CDR3 is TGTGCCAGCAGCTTAAACTCTGGAAACACCATATATTTT. The encoded protein is CASSLNSGNTIYF.

This clone has a handful of counts. The same CDR3 also results from other DNA sequences found in this sample. The chain combines TRBV30 with TRBJ2-3; D remains unclear. CDR1 and CDR2 from the germline V gene are GTSNPN and SVGIG (reference sequence). V shed 2 bases and J shed 1 base, with 7 bases lying between them. This CDR3 has 13 amino acids. DNA of the CDR3: TGTGCCTGGAGTCGGCCGGGCACAGATACGCAGTATTTT. Translating gives CAWSRPGTDTQYF.

J is TRBJ2-5 and V is TRBV2; tentative D call: TRBD2 (5 bases). V lost 6 bases, J lost 2 bases, and 13 bases lay in between. The CDR3 contains 14 residues. The germline gives CDR1 SNHLY, CDR2 FYNNEI. CDR3 amino acids: CASRGEGLQETQYF. CDR3 sequence (DNA): TGTGCCAGCAGGGGTGAGGGCTTACAAGAGACCCAGTACTTC.

In this sample, this clone turned up once. The DNA for the CDR3 is TGTGCCAGCAGCCGCCGAGGGGGATTCAATGAGCAGTTCTTC. Its translation is CASSRRGGFNEQFF. This chain connects TRBV6-5 to TRBJ2-1; possible D gene TRBD1, 6 bases. The V gene's germline CDR1 is MNHEY and CDR2 SVGAGI. The CDR3 extends over 14 amino acids. Trimming removed 6 bases at V and 6 bases at J, with 15 bases between.

The V call is TRBV27, the J call TRBJ2-3; tentatively, D is TRBD1 (6 bases). V was shortened by 6 bases and J by 2 bases, with 15 bases between the two germline ends. The CDR3 is 15 residues long. Germline CDR1 reads MNHEY; CDR2 reads SMNVEV (reference sequence). For the CDR3, the DNA is TGTGCCAGCAGAAGTAAATCAGGGGTCACAGATACGCAGTATTTT. This gives the protein CASRSKSGVTDTQYF.

This clone was seen more than once but under ten times. Within the sample, other DNA sequences also encode this same CDR3. This chain's CDR3 is CAWARGGNTEAFF. The CDR3 bases are TGTGCCTGGGCCCGGGGAGGGAACACTGAAGCTTTCTTT. This chain links TRBV30 with TRBJ1-1; D gene uncertain. The ends were cut back, 5 bases at V and 1 base at J, with 11 bases in the middle. Germline lookup yields CDR1 GTSNPN and CDR2 SVGIG (reference sequence). The CDR3 sequence is 13 residues long.

This clone occurred a few times. The gene calls are TRBV28 and TRBJ2-7, with 8 bases fitting TRBD1. This CDR3 is 15 amino acids long. Germline lookup yields CDR1 MDHEN and CDR2 SYDVKM. With V trimmed by 5 bases and J by 0 bases, 6 bases remained unmatched. Written as DNA, the CDR3 is TGTGCCAGCAGTCCAGTGGACAGGGACTCCTACGAGCAGTACTTC. This encodes CASSPVDRDSYEQYF.

This clone was recorded a few times. The CDR3 DNA is TGTGCCAGCAGCCACGACGGACAGGGAAGCGATGGCTACACCTTC. This encodes CASSHDGQGSDGYTF. The chain combines TRBV7-8 with TRBJ1-2, with 8 bases aligning to TRBD1. The CDR3 is 15 residues long. With V trimmed by 5 bases and J by 6 bases, 11 bases remained unmatched. Germline V gene data show CDR1 as SGHVS and CDR2 as FQNEAQ.

The CDR3 is CASSLGPKTAKNTEAFF. In nucleotides, the CDR3 is TGTGCCAGCAGCTTGGGCCCCAAGACAGCCAAGAACACTGAAGCTTTCTTT. The chain employs TRBV5-4 and TRBJ1-1; maybe TRBD1 (5 bases). Germline-derived CDR1 and CDR2 are SGHNT and YYREEE (reference sequence). The V gene lost 0 bases and the J gene lost 1 base, with 16 bases spanning the gap. The CDR3 covers 17 residues.

The rearrangement joins TRBV7-9 to TRBJ1-1; D is unresolved. V lost 4 bases to trimming and J lost 1 base, with 7 bases between them. The CDR3 spans 13 residues. CDR1 is SEHNR and CDR2 is FQNEAQ in the germline V gene (reference sequence). The CDR3 here is CASSYAKNTEAFF. The CDR3 region has the DNA TGTGCCAGCAGCTACGCCAAGAACACTGAAGCTTTCTTT. The full variable domain, with the rest looked up from reference TRBV7-9 and TRBJ1-1, is DTGVSQNPRHKITKRGQNVTFRCDPISEHNRLYWYRQTLGQGPEFLTYFQNEAQLEKSRLLSDRFSAERPKGSFSTLEIQRTEQGDSAMYLCASSYAKNTEAFFGQGTRLTVV.

As DNA, the CDR3 is TGTGCCAGCAGCTTGCCTGCGGGAACAGATACGCAGTATTTT. Amino acid sequence: CASSLPAGTDTQYF. This rearrangement joins TRBV5-8 to TRBJ2-3; maybe TRBD2 (6 bases). V shed 1 base and J shed 3 bases, with 9 bases lying between them. The V gene's germline CDR1 is SGHTS and CDR2 YDEGEE. The CDR3 runs to 14 residues.

This chain joins TRBV18 and TRBJ1-6; 7 nucleotides agree with TRBD1. This CDR3 contains 16 residues. Trimming took 3 bases from V and 6 from J; bases not matched to a gene: 8. Germline values: CDR1 KGHSH, CDR2 LQKENI. The CDR3 spells CASSPVSGTVNSPLHF. The CDR3 coding sequence is TGTGCCAGCTCACCCGTTTCTGGGACAGTTAATTCACCCCTCCACTTT.

The CDR3 region is CAIGTGNYGYTF. As DNA, the CDR3 is TGTGCCATCGGTACAGGGAACTATGGCTACACCTTC. This chain joins TRBV10-3 and TRBJ1-2; D possibly corresponds to TRBD1 (6 bases). Germline CDR1 is ENHRY and CDR2 is SYGVKD. The germline V and J ends were trimmed by 8 bases and 2 bases, with 9 bases remaining between them. The CDR3 spans 12 residues.